The clone carrying this T cell receptor (beta chain) has at least ten counts. The record originates from a study of neurological immune-mediated disorders. Template-switch 5'RACE cDNA synthesis added a 10-nucleotide unique molecular identifier. Using its own MiXCR run on the 5' RACE reads, TCRdb lists one record per CDR3 protein. Among about 53,000 distinct CDR3 sequences listed, approximately 9.1% were seen once. Trimming shortened V by 2 bases and J by 3 bases, and 14 bases separated the two germline ends. This CDR3 is built from 16 residues. From germline, CDR1 is KGHDR and CDR2 SFDVKD. The time point here: longitudinal time-point 1 (baseline). Libraries used 2 million unsorted PBMCs kept frozen in RNAlater.

The sequence was collected from a woman aged 40 to 50 in good health. The specimen sequenced was PBMCs. This sequence joins TRBV24-1 and TRBJ2-3, with a weak D call TRBD1 (5 bases). The CDR3: CATSDWGRVETDTQYF. The CDR3 DNA is TGTGCCACCAGTGATTGGGGCAGGGTCGAAACAGATACGCAGTATTTT.